The entry below gives a single TCR beta chain sequence along with its context. This clonotype came up many times. The clone's antigen remains unknown. An end of the junction differs from the germline gene, which may be a read error. Reading from cysteine to phenylalanine, the CDR3 counts 11 amino acids. Only the CDR3 portion is preserved as DNA: 33 bases, with reading frame beginning at the first base. The germline V gene sets CDR1 to SGHRS and CDR2 to YFSETQ. This sample stems from a study of blood T cells in healthy people across ages (dated by TCRdb to the mid-2010s). Broadly, across the study: In model experiments, template switching captured roughly one uniquely barcoded TCR beta cDNA molecule for every two T cells. Using deep sequencing normalized with unique cDNA molecular identifiers, the study measured how TCR beta repertoire diversity changes with age. The study analyzed two additional independent replicas of 1 million unique cDNA reads from the same blood draw for two donors, one aged 18 to 30 and one aged 80 or older. Donors of different ages were randomly distributed across sequencing lanes to avoid experimental bias. The donors were divided into four age groups: young (average approximately 17 years), middle-aged (about 40), aged (about 62) and long-lived (82).

Systemically healthy Caucasian individuals from Russia, around 38 in total and aged about 6 to 95 years, were included as donors. Each donor gave about 9.8 milliliters of peripheral blood, drawn into EDTA-treated Vacutainer tubes. Ficoll-Paque density-gradient centrifugation was used to isolate PBMCs, with at least 7 million obtained per sample. Total RNA, at least 6 micrograms per sample, was extracted from PBMCs with Trizol reagent. For every donor, flow cytometry on a PBMC aliquot measured the percentage of naive CD45RAhigh/CD27high T cells. The library was obtained by 5' RACE. These reads were obtained on an Illumina HiSeq 2500. The second PCR ran for about 6 to 11 cycles and used a J-beta primer mix along with a sample-barcoded 5' primer. A template-switch 5' adaptor carrying 12 random nucleotides introduced a unique molecular identifier onto each TCR beta cDNA molecule. Each sample yielded at least 2.5 million CDR3-containing paired-end reads. All of the RNA was converted into first-strand cDNA using the Mint cDNA synthesis kit, with a TRBC-specific oligonucleotide serving as the primer. After uracil-DNA glycosylase treatment, a first 18-cycle PCR used universal primers M1SS and BC2_uni_R on all cDNA. The published analysis was carried out like this. Each sample was normalized by randomly selecting 1 million high-quality reads, each carrying a distinct molecular identifier. Instead of being binned into consensus sequences, reads that shared molecular identifiers were thrown out. MiTCR, set to a Q25 quality threshold and the strictest error-elimination algorithm, was used for CDR3 identification, clonotype clustering and error correction. A nonparametric unseen species model with Euler transformation was used to estimate a lower bound on total TCR beta diversity. The public reads were quality trimmed at Q25 with fastp and then assembled into clones with MiXCR by TCRdb, keeping productive beta chains. Rows with one shared CDR3 protein collapse into an entry with the most common genes and DNA. TCRdb, not the authors, supplied the V and J calls. Here the sample has around 1.7 million distinct CDR3 sequences; under 30% occur a single time. The ten largest make up around 7.7% of the sample.

The investigation overall reported the following: Observed TCR beta diversity per million T cells fell roughly linearly with age, and a significant reduction was already apparent by age roughly 40. Compared with the aged group, more naive CD4+ T cells, fewer expanded clones and increased TCR diversity were shown by the long-lived group, suggesting age selection. Since profiling was done on bulk unsorted PBMCs, naive and antigen-experienced compartments could not be conclusively compared. Donor CMV infection status was unknown, potentially confounding age-related changes in expanded clonotypes. Estimates of total diversity from one million sequenced T cells were regarded as lower bounds and underestimates. Observed TCR beta diversity correlated strongly with the percentage of naive T cells measured by flow cytometry.

The receptor's source is a woman aged 25 to 45 in good health. Specimen: blood. The sequence links TRBV5-1 to TRBJ2-7; the D segment cannot be called with confidence. The J call may be wrong; the DNA end is better matched by TRBJ2-3. The sequenced DNA: TGTGCCAGCAGCCAAGCGCTCGAGCAGTATTTT. The resulting protein is CASSQALEQYF.